This T cell receptor (beta chain) was documented in a study of cytomegalovirus exposure and HLA in healthy donors. PCR primers comprised 60 Vbeta and 13 Jbeta primers. TCRdb's table, derived via immunoSEQ multiplex PCR, lists solely in-frame clones and lacks some. The table has 250,000 to 350,000 clones, just over 85% seen once; the top ten hold almost 4%. Regarding this clone: Its antigen is currently unknown.

Broader study findings: Most TCR sequences were rare, but some public TCRs occurred in many donors.

V was pared by 1 base and J by 1 base, with 12 bases between. Germline CDR1 SEHNR, CDR2 FQNEAQ (reference sequence). This CDR3 has 16 residues. The genes are TRBV7-9 and TRBJ2-3; unclear D gene. The sequencing sample was made of PBMCs. This receptor was obtained from a man aged 35 to 55 in good health and CMV-seropositive. CDR3 amino acids: CASSLVTAPRTDTQYF. The CDR3 coding sequence is TGTGCCAGCAGCTTAGTCACAGCACCGCGCACAGATACGCAGTATTTT.